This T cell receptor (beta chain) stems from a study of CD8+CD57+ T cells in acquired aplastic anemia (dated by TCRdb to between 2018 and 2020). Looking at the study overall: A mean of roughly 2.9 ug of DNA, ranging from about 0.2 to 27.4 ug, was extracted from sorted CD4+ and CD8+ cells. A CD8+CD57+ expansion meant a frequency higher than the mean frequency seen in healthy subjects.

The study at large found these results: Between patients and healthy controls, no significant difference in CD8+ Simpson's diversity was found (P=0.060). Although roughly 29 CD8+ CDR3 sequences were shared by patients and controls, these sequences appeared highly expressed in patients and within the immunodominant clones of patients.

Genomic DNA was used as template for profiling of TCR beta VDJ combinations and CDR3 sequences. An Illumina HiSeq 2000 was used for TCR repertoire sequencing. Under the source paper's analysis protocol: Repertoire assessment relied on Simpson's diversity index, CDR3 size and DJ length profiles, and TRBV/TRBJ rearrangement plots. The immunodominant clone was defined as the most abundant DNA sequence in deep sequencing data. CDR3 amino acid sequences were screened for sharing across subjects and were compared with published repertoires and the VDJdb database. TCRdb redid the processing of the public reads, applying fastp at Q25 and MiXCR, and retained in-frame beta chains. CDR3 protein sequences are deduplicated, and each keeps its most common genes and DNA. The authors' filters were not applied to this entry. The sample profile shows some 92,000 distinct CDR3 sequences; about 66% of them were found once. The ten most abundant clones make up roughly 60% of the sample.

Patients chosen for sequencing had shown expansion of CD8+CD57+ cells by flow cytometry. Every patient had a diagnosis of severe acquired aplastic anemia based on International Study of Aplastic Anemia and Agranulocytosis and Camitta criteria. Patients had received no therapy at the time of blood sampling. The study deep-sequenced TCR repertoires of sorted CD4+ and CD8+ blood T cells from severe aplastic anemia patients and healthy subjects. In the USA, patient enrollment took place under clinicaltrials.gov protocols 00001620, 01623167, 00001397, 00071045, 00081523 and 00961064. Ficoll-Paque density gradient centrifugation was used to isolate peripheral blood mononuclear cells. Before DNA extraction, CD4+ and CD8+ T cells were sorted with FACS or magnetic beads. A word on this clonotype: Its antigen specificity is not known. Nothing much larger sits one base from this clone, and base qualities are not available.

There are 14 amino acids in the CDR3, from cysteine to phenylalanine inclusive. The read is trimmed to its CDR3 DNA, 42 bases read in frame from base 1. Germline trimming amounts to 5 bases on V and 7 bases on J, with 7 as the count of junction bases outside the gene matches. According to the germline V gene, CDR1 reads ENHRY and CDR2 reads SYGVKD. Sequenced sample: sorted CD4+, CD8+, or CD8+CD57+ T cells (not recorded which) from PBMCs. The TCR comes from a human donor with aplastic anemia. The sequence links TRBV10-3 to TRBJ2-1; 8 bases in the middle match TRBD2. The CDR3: CAISSSGALNEQFF. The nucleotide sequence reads TGTGCCATCAGTAGTAGCGGGGCCTTAAATGAGCAGTTCTTC.